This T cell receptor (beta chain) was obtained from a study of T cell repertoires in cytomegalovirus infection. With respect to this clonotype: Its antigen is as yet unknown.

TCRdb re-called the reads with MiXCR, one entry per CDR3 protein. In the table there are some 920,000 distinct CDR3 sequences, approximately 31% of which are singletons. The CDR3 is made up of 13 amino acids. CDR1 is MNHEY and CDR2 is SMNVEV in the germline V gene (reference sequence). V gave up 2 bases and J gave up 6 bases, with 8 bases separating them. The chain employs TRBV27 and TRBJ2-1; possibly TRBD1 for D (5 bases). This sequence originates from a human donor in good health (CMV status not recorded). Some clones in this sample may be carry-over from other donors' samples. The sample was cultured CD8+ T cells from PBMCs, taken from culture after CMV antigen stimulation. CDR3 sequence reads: CASSLDSLNEQFF. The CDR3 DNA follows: TGTGCCAGCAGTTTAGACAGTCTCAATGAGCAGTTCTTC.